Listed below are T cell receptor beta chains from one sample, sequenced in a study of T-cell memory formation after mild COVID-19. MiXCR, run by TCRdb on the 5' RACE reads, gives a single entry per CDR3 protein. The sample gives under 600,000 distinct CDR3 sequences, about 20% of which show up once; 7% to 9% is in the top ten. The sequenced sample was PBMCs or a T cell subset sorted from them (not recorded which). The origin of the receptors is an adult woman who had mild COVID-19 (a few samples of this study predate the infection). Cell type and time point are not known. Each CDR3 is given with its conserved first and last residue. Each record gives: J gene, D gene, clone size, V gene, CDR3 DNA, CDR3 protein. A D gene is named only where the DNA matches it firmly. The size field is filled for only some rows; it gives once, few, many or a size class.

>TRBJ2-7|TRBD2|many|TRBV20-1
TGCAGTGCTAGCGGGGGGACCTACGAGCAGTACTTC
CSASGGTYEQYF
>TRBJ2-4|-|few|TRBV7-9
TGTGCCAGCAGTTTAGTCCAGGGCCAAAACATTCAGTACTTC
CASSLVQGQNIQYF
>TRBJ1-2|-|-|TRBV4-1
TGCGCCAGCAGCCACCAGTACGGTCAACTATGGGGCTACACCTTC
CASSHQYGQLWGYTF
>TRBJ1-1|TRBD1|few|TRBV18
TGTGCCAGCTCAGCCCCGGGACAGGGAAGCACTGAAGCTTTCTTT
CASSAPGQGSTEAFF
>TRBJ2-2|-|-|TRBV7-9
TGTGCCAGCAGCCTACGCCGCGGTGGGGAGCTGTTTTTT
CASSLRRGGELFF
>TRBJ2-1|-|-|TRBV7-3
TGTGCCAGCAGCTTGTCCGGGGGCCAGACTAATGAGCAGTTCTTC
CASSLSGGQTNEQFF
>TRBJ1-2|-|-|TRBV5-1
TGCGCCAGCAGCTTTAACGATCTGGGAGACAGTCGGGACTATGGCTACACCTTC
CASSFNDLGDSRDYGYTF
>TRBJ2-7|-|-|TRBV5-8
TGTGCCAGCAGCTTAGGCGGGGCCCTTAGGGAGCAGTACTTC
CASSLGGALREQYF
>TRBJ2-1|-|few|TRBV9
TGTGCCAGCGCCAGCCCATCCTACAATGAGCAGTTCTTC
CASASPSYNEQFF
>TRBJ2-2|-|few|TRBV29-1
TGCAGCGTCGCACGGGGCTCTTTAGCGCGACCGACGAACACCGGGGAGCTGTTTTTT
CSVARGSLARPTNTGELFF
>TRBJ1-1|TRBD1|-|TRBV6-4
TGTGCCAGCATGGGACAGGAGGGAGGTGAAGCTTTCTTT
CASMGQEGGEAFF
>TRBJ2-1|-|few|TRBV15
TGTGCCACCAGCAGTGGCCCTCTCCAGTTCTTC
CATSSGPLQFF
>TRBJ2-7|TRBD1|-|TRBV29-1
TGCAGCGTGACAGGGAAGTTCGGCGAGCAGTACTTC
CSVTGKFGEQYF
>TRBJ1-1|TRBD1|once|TRBV5-1
TGCGCCAGCAGCCGCCTCAGGGACAGGGGAAAGATGAACACTGAAGCTTTCTTT
CASSRLRDRGKMNTEAFF
>TRBJ1-2|-|-|TRBV5-1
TGCGCCAGCAGCTTGGACGGGACCCCTGCTGGGGGCTACACCTTC
CASSLDGTPAGGYTF
>TRBJ2-7|TRBD2|-|TRBV20-1
TGCAGTGCTAGCCCAACTAGCGGGAGTAAGTACGAGCAGTACTTC
CSASPTSGSKYEQYF
>TRBJ1-5|-|few|TRBV12-3/TRBV12-4
TGTGCCAGCAGTTTAAGCCAGTTAAATCAGCCCCAGCATTTT
CASSLSQLNQPQHF
>TRBJ1-1|TRBD1|-|TRBV7-6
TGTGCCAGCAGCTTAGTGAGGGACAGGGGGACTGAAGCTTTCTTT
CASSLVRDRGTEAFF
>TRBJ2-3|-|few|TRBV6-5
TGTGCCAGCAGTCGCGGAGCAGGAGATACGCAGTATTTT
CASSRGAGDTQYF
>TRBJ2-7|-|-|TRBV9
TGTGCCAGCAGCGTGAGCCCTCCCTACGAGCAGTACTTC
CASSVSPPYEQYF
>TRBJ2-1|-|-|TRBV6-1
TGTGCCAGCAGTGAGGGGGACCTGACCTACAATGAGCAGTTCTTC
CASSEGDLTYNEQFF
>TRBJ2-4|-|-|TRBV7-2
TGTGCCAGCAGCGGTCAGGGTCAGCTTGCCAAAAACATTCAGTACTTC
CASSGQGQLAKNIQYF
>TRBJ2-5|-|many|TRBV4-1
TGCGCCAGCAGCCAAGATGCGGGGGAGACCCAGTACTTC
CASSQDAGETQYF
>TRBJ2-7|TRBD1|-|TRBV6-5
TGTGCCAGCAGGTCAGGGGGCCGAACCTCCTACGAGCAGTACTTC
CASRSGGRTSYEQYF
>TRBJ2-1|-|few|TRBV6-1
TGTGCCAGCAGTGAAAGAGGGATGAGTTACAATGAGCAGTTCTTC
CASSERGMSYNEQFF
>TRBJ1-1|TRBD1|-|TRBV20-1
TGCAGTGCTAGCAGCGACAGGGGGGACACTGAAGCTTTCTTT
CSASSDRGDTEAFF
>TRBJ2-3|-|-|TRBV9
TGTGCCAGCAGCGGGCACCGGGGCCTGTGGGATACGCAGTATTTT
CASSGHRGLWDTQYF
>TRBJ1-5|-|-|TRBV7-9
TGTGCCAGCAGCCCGGACCGATTTCTACCCTATCAGCCCCAGCATTTT
CASSPDRFLPYQPQHF
>TRBJ2-3|-|-|TRBV18
TGTGCCAGCTCACCGGGGCAGGTCCCCCAGTATTTT
CASSPGQVPQYF
>TRBJ2-1|-|-|TRBV7-3
TGTGCCAGCAGCTTAATTCGTAGTTCCGGTGGTGAGCAGTTCTTC
CASSLIRSSGGEQFF
>TRBJ2-5|TRBD2|-|TRBV5-1
TGCGCCAGCAGCTTGGCCGGGGACGGGGGGGCCGGGACCCAGTACTTC
CASSLAGDGGAGTQYF
>TRBJ2-2|-|few|TRBV12-3/TRBV12-4
TGTGCCAGCAGTGGACTAATCACCGGGGAGCTGTTTTTT
CASSGLITGELFF
>TRBJ2-7|-|few|TRBV5-1
TGCGCCAGCAGCTTGGGCGGGACTTTCTACGAGCAGTACTTC
CASSLGGTFYEQYF
>TRBJ2-1|-|few|TRBV12-3/TRBV12-4
TGTGCCAGCAGCCGTGGTTTACTAGCATCCGACGATGAGCAGTTCTTC
CASSRGLLASDDEQFF
>TRBJ2-7|-|-|TRBV12-3/TRBV12-4
TGTGCCAGCAGTTTGTCTGGGACCGCAAGGAACGAGCAGTACTTC
CASSLSGTARNEQYF